This TCR beta chain comes out of a study of blood T cells in healthy people across ages. Study background: Template switching caught about one barcoded beta molecule for each two T cells.

PCR was performed a second time for about 7 to 12 cycles using a sample-barcoded 5' primer and a J-beta primer mix. TCRdb ran MiXCR on the 5' RACE reads and lists one entry per CDR3 protein. This sample has 1,500,000 or so distinct CDR3 sequences, with approximately 42% found just once. This clonotype was observed a handful of times. CDR3 size: 15 residues. Germline loops: CDR1 SGDLS, CDR2 YYNGEE. V was cut by 4 bases and J by 0 bases, with 11 bases left in between. This clonotype was obtained from a young woman in good health. Sequenced input: blood. J is TRBJ2-1 and V is TRBV9; D is uncertain. CDR3 coding DNA: TGTGCCAGCAGCCAAAAAGGACGCTCCTACAATGAGCAGTTCTTC. Protein sequence: CASSQKGRSYNEQFF. The variable domain in full, with the rest retrieved from reference TRBV9 and TRBJ2-1, is DSGVTQTPKHLITATGQRVTLRCSPRSGDLSVYWYQQSLDQGLQFLIQYYNGEERAKGNILERFSAQQFPDLHSELNLSSLELGDSALYFCASSQKGRSYNEQFFGPGTRLTVL.